The 6 T cell receptor beta chains listed next were all sequenced from one sample in a study of shared clonotypes between healthy human individuals. Some clones are missing from TCRdb's copy, which holds only in-frame ones; the method was immunoSEQ multiplex PCR. The data contain 2 million to 3 million clones, 80% to 95% of them singletons. The sequencing sample was made of naive CD4+ T cells from PBMCs. Subset specified: CD45RA+ positively selected. The receptors were gathered from a man aged 18 to 29 in good health. Some clones in this sample may be carry-over from other donors' samples.

This sequence joins TRBV6-4 and TRBJ2-1; D gene ambiguous. Trimming stripped 2 bases from V and 5 bases from J, with 10 bases between. In germline, CDR1 is MRHNA, CDR2 SNTAGT. The CDR3 sequence is 14 residues long. CDR3 nucleotides: TGTGCCAGCAGTGACCCGGGTTCAAACAATGAGCAGTTCTTC. It encodes CASSDPGSNNEQFF.

The V call is TRBV9, the J call TRBJ2-3; D might be TRBD1 (5 bases). V dropped 0 bases and J dropped 2 bases, with 10 bases sitting between them. Germline V gives CDR1 SGDLS, CDR2 YYNGEE. There are 15 residues in the CDR3. The CDR3 region has the DNA TGTGCCAGCAGCGTAGGGACAAGCCTCACAGATACGCAGTATTTT. It translates to CASSVGTSLTDTQYF.

This chain connects TRBV4-1 to TRBJ2-4; D is perhaps TRBD1 (5 bases). With 4 bases removed from V and 0 bases from J, the gap between germline ends came to 13 bases. The length of the CDR3 is 16 residues. Germline values: CDR1 MGHRA, CDR2 YSYEKL. For the CDR3, the DNA is TGCGCCAGCAGCCTGACAGACACACTAGCCAAAAACATTCAGTACTTC. It encodes CASSLTDTLAKNIQYF.

In regard to this clone: The identical CDR3 is also encoded by other nucleotide sequences in the sample. The chain employs TRBV5-1 and TRBJ2-6; no clear D. Germline V gene data show CDR1 as SGHRS and CDR2 as YFSETQ. Trimming pared 2 bases from V and 2 bases from J, leaving 5 bases between. The CDR3 covers 14 residues. The CDR3 DNA reads TGCGCCAGCAGCTTTTCGGCTGGGGCCAACGTCCTGACTTTC. Its translation: CASSFSAGANVLTF.

This chain links TRBV18 with TRBJ1-1; 9 positions agree with TRBD1. Unmatched junction bases numbered 2, after V lost 2 bases and J lost 1 base. The CDR3 runs 15 residues. Germline CDR1 is KGHSH and CDR2 is LQKENI. In DNA, the CDR3 is TGTGCCAGCTCACCATTGGGACAGGGGAACACTGAAGCTTTCTTT. It yields the protein CASSPLGQGNTEAFF.

The chain joins TRBV11-2 to TRBJ2-7; D is unclear. V was pared by 0 bases and J by 6 bases, with 12 bases between. Germline-derived CDR1 and CDR2 are SGHAT and FQNNGV. This CDR3 has 14 amino acids. In nucleotides, the CDR3 is TGTGCCAGCAGCTTAGATCGAGGCTCGGGCGAGCAGTACTTC. This sequence encodes CASSLDRGSGEQYF.